The 27 T cell receptor beta chains below all came from one sample that was sequenced in a study of blood T cell repertoires in COVID-19. Method: immunoSEQ multiplex PCR; TCRdb's copy keeps in-frame clones and lacks some. The table has 150,000 to 200,000 clones, approximately 88% seen once. The sample consisted of peripheral blood. The receptors here all came from a man aged 35-49 years with acute or convalescent COVID-19.

J is TRBJ2-7 and V is TRBV4-2; D may be TRBD1 (6 bases). This CDR3 is built from 14 residues. Germline assignment: CDR1 LGHNA and CDR2 YNFKEQ. V dropped 2 bases and J dropped 2 bases, with 10 bases sitting between them. For the CDR3, the DNA is TGTGCCAGCAGCCAACGACAGGACACCTACGAGCAGTACTTC. Its protein is CASSQRQDTYEQYF.

The chain couples TRBV9 to TRBJ1-6, with D perhaps matching TRBD1 (5 bases). V shed 0 bases and J shed 10 bases, with 17 bases lying between them. The CDR3 length is 16 residues. Germline loops: CDR1 SGDLS, CDR2 YYNGEE. The CDR3 loop reads CASSVADSTSRSPLHF. CDR3 nucleotide sequence: TGTGCCAGCAGCGTAGCAGACAGCACGTCACGGTCACCCCTCCACTTT.

The CDR3 loop reads CASSDSVRGYGYGYTF. Here the CDR3 DNA reads TGTGCCAGCAGTGACTCGGTAAGGGGGTATGGCTATGGCTACACCTTC. The genes are TRBV6-4 and TRBJ1-2; TRBD1 is a possible D gene (6 bases). Germline CDR1 reads MRHNA; CDR2 reads SNTAGT. The germline V and J ends were trimmed by 0 bases and 4 bases, with 15 bases remaining between them. CDR3 length: 16 residues.

The V and J genes are TRBV2 and TRBJ2-1, with D possibly TRBD2 on 5 matching bases. CDR1 and CDR2 from the germline V gene are SNHLY and FYNNEI. The CDR3 consists of 13 residues. Trimming took off 3 bases at V and 9 bases at J, with 12 bases between the two ends. The CDR3 bases are TGTGCCAGCAGTGATAGAGGGTACGGTGAGCAGTTCTTC. Its translation: CASSDRGYGEQFF.

This chain uses TRBV7-2 with TRBJ2-2, with TRBD1 matching 7 bases. Germline CDR1 reads SGHTA; CDR2 reads FQGNSA. Germline trimming cut 3 bases from V and 0 bases from J; bases unmatched to any gene: 1. The CDR3 is 15 amino acids. The CDR3 loop reads CASSFGQANTGELFF. The DNA for the CDR3 is TGTGCCAGCAGCTTTGGACAGGCGAACACCGGGGAGCTGTTTTTT. The variable domain in full, completed from reference TRBV7-2 and TRBJ2-2, reads GAGVSQSPSNKVTEKGKDVELRCDPISGHTALYWYRQSLGQGLEFLIYFQGNSAPDKSGLPSDRFSAERTGGSVSTLTIQRTQQEDSAVYLCASSFGQANTGELFFGEGSRLTVL.

The chain uses TRBV5-1 and TRBJ2-7, with 8 bases identical to TRBD1. Losses at the gene ends were 4 bases for V and 3 bases for J; bases not matched to a gene: 6. The germline CDR1 and CDR2 sequences are SGHRS and YFSETQ. The CDR3 runs 14 residues. CDR3 nucleotide sequence: TGCGCCAGCAGCCAGGGGGCTTTAGGCTACGAGCAGTACTTC. Translating gives CASSQGALGYEQYF.

J is TRBJ2-7 and V is TRBV28, with 8 nucleotides matching TRBD1. This CDR3 comprises 15 residues. The V gene end was trimmed by 6 bases and the J gene end by 3 bases; junction bases not matched to a gene: 10. In germline, CDR1 is MDHEN, CDR2 SYDVKM. The CDR3 bases are TGTGCCAGCAGGGCCGGTAGGACAGGGTACTACGAGCAGTACTTC. As protein: CASRAGRTGYYEQYF. The variable domain in full, completed from reference TRBV28 and TRBJ2-7, reads DVKVTQSSRYLVKRTGEKVFLECVQDMDHENMFWYRQDPGLGLRLIYFSYDVKMKEKGDIPEGYSVSREKKERFSLILESASTNQTSMYLCASRAGRTGYYEQYFGPGTRLTVT.

The genes are TRBV28 and TRBJ2-7; D gene uncertain. This CDR3 comprises 13 residues. Germline lookup yields CDR1 MDHEN and CDR2 SYDVKM. V was pared by 1 base and J by 5 bases, with 9 bases between. CDR3 sequence: CASSLSIPHEQYF. CDR3 nucleotide sequence: TGTGCCAGCAGTTTATCCATTCCCCACGAGCAGTACTTC.

The chain recombines TRBV14 with TRBJ2-7, with a weak D call TRBD1 (5 bases). The CDR3 loop spans 14 amino acids. Germline-derived CDR1 and CDR2 are SGHDN and FVKESK. With 2 bases removed from V and 6 bases from J, the gap between germline ends came to 14 bases. CDR3 residues: CASSQNHRSSEQYF. The DNA of the CDR3 is TGTGCCAGCAGCCAAAACCACAGGTCTAGCGAGCAGTACTTC.

J is TRBJ2-7 and V is TRBV19; D ambiguous. V lost 5 bases to trimming and J lost 3 bases, with 14 bases between them. This CDR3 spans 14 amino acids. Per germline, CDR1 LNHDA and CDR2 SQIVND (reference sequence). As DNA, the CDR3 is TGTGCCAGTAGTCCAAGCCAGGCCGGCTACGAGCAGTACTTC. Its protein product is CASSPSQAGYEQYF.

The rearrangement uses TRBV19 and TRBJ2-2; 10 nucleotides agree with TRBD2. Trimming cost V 3 bases and J 5 bases; bases outside gene matches: 6. CDR1 is LNHDA, CDR2 SQIVND, per germline (reference sequence). The CDR3 extends over 16 amino acids. The CDR3 nucleotides read TGTGCCAGTAGTATTTATGCTAGCGGGGGAACCGGGGAGCTGTTTTTT. It is translated as CASSIYASGGTGELFF.

This chain connects TRBV11-2 to TRBJ1-2; tentative D call: TRBD1 (5 bases). V lost 0 bases to trimming and J lost 7 bases, with 15 bases between them. This CDR3 region has 15 residues. Germline CDR1 reads SGHAT; CDR2 reads FQNNGV. The CDR3 DNA sequence: TGTGCCAGCAGCTTAGATTCTTTGGGGGGGACTGGCTACACCTTC. Translation: CASSLDSLGGTGYTF.

The rearrangement uses TRBV5-1 and TRBJ2-6; weak D call: TRBD1 (6 bases). Germline values: CDR1 SGHRS, CDR2 YFSETQ. This CDR3 is 16 amino acids long. V lost 1 base and J 2 bases, leaving 10 bases between the germline ends. CDR3: CASSLHRDTGANVLTF. CDR3 in DNA: TGCGCCAGCAGCTTGCACCGGGACACTGGGGCCAACGTCCTGACTTTC.

This chain uses TRBV5-1 with TRBJ1-5; D perhaps matches TRBD1 (6 bases). Trimming took 1 base from V and 7 from J, leaving 15 bases between them. This CDR3 contains 15 residues. Per the germline V gene, CDR1 is SGHRS and CDR2 is YFSETQ. CDR3 nucleotide sequence: TGCGCCAGCAGCTTGACCGCAGGGGCAGGGCAGCCCCAGCATTTT. Encoded protein: CASSLTAGAGQPQHF.

The chain is built from TRBV30 and TRBJ1-2; 7 nucleotides align to TRBD1. Germline loops: CDR1 GTSNPN, CDR2 SVGIG (reference sequence). V trimming: 3 bases; J trimming: 7 bases; junction bases outside the gene matches: 5. The CDR3 consists of 12 residues. CDR3 residues: CAWSDRELGYTF. CDR3 sequence (DNA): TGTGCCTGGAGCGACAGGGAACTTGGCTACACCTTC.

CDR3 DNA sequence: TGTGCCAGCAGTCCTCCCGGAGCTAACTATGGCTACACCTTC. Amino acid sequence: CASSPPGANYGYTF. V is TRBV2 and J is TRBJ1-2; no firm D call. The germline gives CDR1 SNHLY, CDR2 FYNNEI. Trimming pared 5 bases from V and 0 bases from J, leaving 10 bases between. This CDR3 is built from 14 residues.

This clone was counted between two and nine times. This chain joins TRBV7-9 and TRBJ1-3, with D possibly TRBD1 on 6 matching bases. V was clipped by 6 bases and J by 0 bases, with 12 bases between them. CDR1 SEHNR and CDR2 FQNEAQ come from the germline V gene (reference sequence). The CDR3 loop spans 15 amino acids. The CDR3 protein is CASSLDRPSGNTIYF. In DNA, the CDR3 is TGTGCCAGCAGTCTCGACAGGCCCTCTGGAAACACCATATATTTT.

The J gene is TRBJ2-7, the V gene TRBV15; perhaps TRBD1 as D (6 bases). This CDR3 contains 15 residues. Germline values: CDR1 LNHNV, CDR2 YYDKDF (reference sequence). Trimming cost V 1 base and J 1 base, with 11 bases left between them. CDR3 residues: CATSRGAGESYEQYF. The CDR3 bases are TGTGCCACCAGCAGAGGGGCAGGGGAATCCTACGAGCAGTACTTC.

The J gene is TRBJ2-6, the V gene TRBV6-6; D is perhaps TRBD1 (6 bases). V was shortened by 5 bases and J by 0 bases, with 17 bases between the two germline ends. The V gene's germline CDR1 is MNHNY and CDR2 SVGAGI (reference sequence). The CDR3 runs 18 residues. As DNA, the CDR3 is TGTGCCAGCAGTCTACCACAGGGCTTCACCTCTGGGGCCAACGTCCTGACTTTC. Protein product: CASSLPQGFTSGANVLTF.

This chain connects TRBV2 to TRBJ2-3; 9 positions agree with TRBD1. Germline CDR1 SNHLY, CDR2 FYNNEI. The CDR3 runs to 16 residues. The junction had 10 bases not matched to a gene; V was cut back by 6 bases and J by 3 bases. The CDR3 loop is CASRGGTGPGTDTQYF. The CDR3, as DNA: TGTGCCAGCAGAGGAGGGACAGGGCCTGGGACAGATACGCAGTATTTT.

This chain connects TRBV5-4 to TRBJ2-3; D gene uncertain. Per germline, CDR1 SGHNT and CDR2 YYREEE (reference sequence). Trimming cost V 4 bases and J 2 bases, with 11 bases left between them. The CDR3 runs to 14 residues. The CDR3 reads CASSPVGYTDTQYF. The CDR3 DNA reads TGTGCCAGCAGCCCCGTCGGGTACACAGATACGCAGTATTTT.

This clone was seen a handful of times. The chain uses TRBV5-1 and TRBJ2-2; 7 bases are shared with TRBD2. The germline V gene encodes CDR1 SGHRS and CDR2 YFSETQ. V was clipped by 4 bases and J by 1 base; unmatched bases: 4. The CDR3 runs 15 residues. This chain's CDR3 is CASSLAVLNTGELFF. The CDR3 DNA follows: TGCGCCAGCAGCCTAGCGGTTTTGAACACCGGGGAGCTGTTTTTT.

The chain recombines TRBV3-1 (or the pseudogene TRBV3-2) with TRBJ1-2; D is unclear. This CDR3 contains 14 residues. Germline V gives CDR1 LGHDT, CDR2 YNNKEL (reference sequence). V was pared by 0 bases and J by 4 bases, with 9 bases between. The chain's CDR3 is CASSQDAAFYGYTF. The DNA for the CDR3 is TGTGCCAGCAGCCAAGATGCGGCATTCTATGGCTACACCTTC.

V usage is TRBV6-6 and J usage is TRBJ2-1, with 8 bases matching TRBD2. The CDR3 consists of 16 residues. Germline-derived CDR1 and CDR2 are MNHNY and SVGAGI (reference sequence). V shed 2 bases, J shed 2 bases, and the junction held 5 bases outside the gene matches. CDR3 in DNA: TGTGCCAGCAGTTACGCGGGGGGTCCAACCTACAATGAGCAGTTCTTC. The encoded protein is CASSYAGGPTYNEQFF.

This clone appeared a few times. The rearrangement links TRBV5-1 to TRBJ1-3; the D gene is possibly TRBD1 (5 bases). CDR1 is SGHRS, CDR2 YFSETQ, per germline. V shed 2 bases and J shed 2 bases, with 11 bases lying between them. The CDR3 runs to 15 residues. DNA of the CDR3: TGCGCCAGCAGCTTTTCCAGGGCAGCTGGAAACACCATATATTTT. This sequence encodes CASSFSRAAGNTIYF. Supplemented by reference TRBV5-1 and TRBJ1-3, the full variable domain reads KAGVTQTPRYLIKTRGQQVTLSCSPISGHRSVSWYQQTPGQGLQFLFEYFSETQRNKGNFPGRFSGRQFSNSRSEMNVSTLELGDSALYLCASSFSRAAGNTIYFGEGSWLTVV.

The chain links TRBV30 to TRBJ1-5; D is possibly TRBD1 (6 bases). The CDR3 extends over 15 amino acids. The V gene lost 1 base and the J gene lost 4 bases, with 14 bases spanning the gap. The germline CDR1 and CDR2 sequences are GTSNPN and SVGIG (reference sequence). CDR3 bases: TGTGCCTGGAGTGCCCGGACAGCATTTAATCAGCCCCAGCATTTT. This sequence encodes CAWSARTAFNQPQHF.

This chain links TRBV9 with TRBJ1-3, with D maybe TRBD1 (5 bases). The V gene lost 3 bases and the J gene lost 7 bases, with 17 bases spanning the gap. The germline CDR1 and CDR2 sequences are SGDLS and YYNGEE. The CDR3 length is 15 residues. The CDR3 here is CASSGGRRSGNTIYF. The CDR3 nucleotides are TGTGCCAGCAGCGGAGGACGGAGATCAGGGAACACCATATATTTT.